The 12 T cell receptor beta chains below all came from one sample that was sequenced in a study of CD8 T cells in Susac syndrome. An amount of RNA that ranged from roughly 0.5 to 1 ug was reverse transcribed with random hexamers. TCRdb analysed the immunoSEQ multiplex PCR reads with MiXCR anew, one entry per CDR3 protein. The sample shows about 180,000 distinct CDR3 sequences, roughly 94% of them seen only once. The sequencing input was CD4+ T cells from PBMCs. These TCRs come from a human donor with Susac syndrome.

The chain is built from TRBV14 and TRBJ1-2; D gene uncertain. The CDR3 length is 13 residues. Per the germline V gene, CDR1 is SGHDN and CDR2 is FVKESK. V was clipped by 4 bases and J by 2 bases, with 8 bases between them. This chain's CDR3 is CASSPSRNYGYTF. CDR3 in DNA: TGTGCCAGCAGCCCGTCAAGGAACTATGGCTACACCTTC.

V usage is TRBV20-1 and J usage is TRBJ2-1; D ambiguous. This CDR3 contains 14 residues. Trimming cost V 2 bases and J 0 bases, with 8 bases left between them. Germline CDR1 reads DFQATT; CDR2 reads SNEGSKA (reference sequence). Here the CDR3 DNA reads TGCAGTGCTAGACAACACAGCTCCTACAATGAGCAGTTCTTC. This encodes CSARQHSSYNEQFF.

CDR3 loop: CASSPRTGGYEQYF. In DNA form, the CDR3 reads TGTGCCAGCAGTCCCCGGACAGGGGGATACGAGCAGTACTTC. The chain is built from TRBV12-3 or TRBV12-4 and TRBJ2-7, with TRBD1 matching over 10 bases. CDR3 length: 14 residues. After removal of 5 bases from V and 4 bases from J, the junction contained 5 bases not matched to a gene.

The rearrangement uses TRBV15 and TRBJ1-2, with 7 bases identical to TRBD1. CDR1 is LNHNV, CDR2 YYDKDF, per germline (reference sequence). V lost 0 bases and J lost 10; bases outside the gene matches: 8. This CDR3 has 14 residues. The CDR3 nucleotides read TGTGCCACCAGCAGAGATCTAGGCCAGGGGGACTACACCTTC. As protein: CATSRDLGQGDYTF.

This chain connects TRBV20-1 to TRBJ1-5; 7 bases match TRBD1. V gave up 0 bases and J gave up 6 bases; unmatched junction bases: 5. CDR3 size: 14 residues. Germline CDR1 reads DFQATT; CDR2 reads SNEGSKA (reference sequence). The CDR3 coding sequence is TGCAGTGCTAGAGATCGACAGGGAACTCAGCCCCAGCATTTT. Translation: CSARDRQGTQPQHF.

Here the CDR3 DNA reads TGTGCCAGCAGTTACGTTAAAGGTCAGCCCCAGCATTTT. Protein: CASSYVKGQPQHF. The chain recombines TRBV6-5 with TRBJ1-5; no clear D gene. Trimming took 2 bases from V and 6 from J, leaving 8 bases between them. CDR3 length equals 13 residues. Germline V gene data show CDR1 as MNHEY and CDR2 as SVGAGI.

The V and J genes are TRBV9 and TRBJ2-5; 11 bases line up with TRBD2. This CDR3 has 16 residues. V lost 0 bases, J lost 1 base, and 2 bases stayed unmatched. CDR1 is SGDLS, CDR2 YYNGEE, per germline. The CDR3 spells CASSVGLAGGQETQYF. Written as DNA, the CDR3 is TGTGCCAGCAGCGTAGGTCTAGCGGGGGGCCAAGAGACCCAGTACTTC.

The CDR3 spells CSVELGGGETQYF. The CDR3 coding sequence is TGCAGCGTTGAACTCGGGGGAGGCGAGACCCAGTACTTC. The V and J genes are TRBV29-1 and TRBJ2-5; maybe TRBD2 (6 bases). Germline-derived CDR1 and CDR2 are SQVTM and ANQGSEA. The CDR3 is 13 residues long. Trimming took off 2 bases at V and 5 bases at J, with 12 bases between the two ends.

This clonotype came up once. This sequence joins TRBV9 and TRBJ1-2, with D maybe TRBD1 (6 bases). Germline CDR1 SGDLS, CDR2 YYNGEE. The V end lost 3 bases, the J end lost 5 bases, and 17 bases lay between the germline ends. The CDR3 has 15 amino acids. DNA of the CDR3: TGTGCCAGCAGCGCGGGCCCCGGGACACAGTATGGCTACACCTTC. This encodes CASSAGPGTQYGYTF.

This rearrangement joins TRBV6-5 to TRBJ2-7, with D tentatively TRBD1 (6 bases). From germline, CDR1 is MNHEY and CDR2 SVGAGI. V was trimmed by 8 bases and J by 0 bases, leaving 11 bases between them. The CDR3 spans 13 residues. Written as DNA, the CDR3 is TGTGCCAGCCATTCGGACAGCTCCTACGAGCAGTACTTC. Translated, it gives CASHSDSSYEQYF.

The CDR3, as DNA: TGCAGCGGAGGTGGCAACACTGAAGCTTTCTTT. This encodes CSGGGNTEAFF. The chain carries TRBV29-1 and TRBJ1-1; D unresolved. This CDR3 has 11 amino acids. The germline V gene has CDR1 SQVTM and CDR2 ANQGSEA. V lost 7 bases and J 2 bases, leaving 8 bases between the germline ends. Complete variable domain (other parts from reference TRBV29-1 and TRBJ1-1): SAVISQKPSRDICQRGTSLTIQCQVDSQVTMMFWYRQQPGQSLTLIATANQGSEATYESGFVIDKFPISRPNLTFSTLTVSNMSPEDSSIYLCSGGGNTEAFFGQGTRLTVV.

The gene calls are TRBV7-9 and TRBJ1-1; D possibly corresponds to TRBD1 (6 bases). The CDR3 runs 13 residues. In germline, CDR1 is SEHNR, CDR2 FQNEAQ (reference sequence). The V end was cut by 4 bases, the J end by 5 bases, with 11 bases between. The CDR3 bases are TGTGCCAGCAGCTCTCAGGGGAGAACTGAAGCTTTCTTT. It is translated as CASSSQGRTEAFF.